A selection of T cell receptor beta chains follows, all from one sample in a study of blood T cell repertoires in COVID-19. Assay: immunoSEQ multiplex PCR; the TCRdb copy retains only in-frame clones and omits some. The repertoire includes some 70,000 clones, just under 80% of them detected once, and roughly 6.5% sits in the top ten. The sample taken for sequencing was peripheral blood. These receptors were taken from a woman aged 55 to 70 with acute or convalescent COVID-19. The CDR3 runs from the conserved cysteine through the conserved F or W. D genes are given only for firm matches. Size values are once, few and many counts, or a class for expanded clones, and some rows have none.

v_gene	j_gene	d_gene	abundance	CDR3nt	CDR3aa
TRBV5-1	TRBJ1-3	TRBD1	-	TGCGCCAGCAGCTTACAGGGGGCCTCTGGAAACACCATATATTTT	CASSLQGASGNTIYF
TRBV19	TRBJ1-1	-	-	TGTGCCAGTAGTTTTGGGGCCTTGGGGACTGAAGCTTTCTTT	CASSFGALGTEAFF
TRBV27	TRBJ1-2	-	-	TGTGCCAGCAGTTTCCGACAGCAATCCTATGGCTACACCTTC	CASSFRQQSYGYTF
TRBV19	TRBJ1-2	-	-	TGTGCCAGTAGTATAGAAGCACCCCGCCGAGGTGGCTACACCTTC	CASSIEAPRRGGYTF
TRBV28	TRBJ2-3	TRBD2	-	TGTGCCAGCACCGACCCGGGACTAGGGAGAGATACGCAGTATTTT	CASTDPGLGRDTQYF
TRBV5-1	TRBJ1-1	TRBD1	-	TGCGCCAGCAGCCTACAGGGGACCAACACTGAAGCTTTCTTT	CASSLQGTNTEAFF
TRBV18	TRBJ1-1	-	-	TGTGCCAGCTCACCACCGGTAGGGGCAACGAACACTGAAGCTTTCTTT	CASSPPVGATNTEAFF
TRBV29-1	TRBJ2-7	-	-	TGCAGCGTTGACAGGATGGGCTCCTACGAGCAGTACTTC	CSVDRMGSYEQYF
TRBV5-1	TRBJ1-2	-	few	TGCGCCAGCAGCTTACCCACGGCGGACTATGGCTACACCTTC	CASSLPTADYGYTF
TRBV6-2/TRBV6-3	TRBJ2-3	TRBD2	-	TGTGCCAGCAGTTACGGTCCAGCGGGGGGCACAGATACGCAGTATTTT	CASSYGPAGGTDTQYF
TRBV5-1	TRBJ2-5	-	-	TGCGCCAGCGGACAGTCGTTAAGATTGGAGACCCAGTACTTC	CASGQSLRLETQYF
TRBV5-1	TRBJ2-7	-	-	TGCGCCAGCAGCTTGGACAGGCCTACCTACGAGCAGTACTTC	CASSLDRPTYEQYF
TRBV5-1	TRBJ1-6	TRBD1	-	TGCGCCAGCAGCCCGGCCGAGGGACAGAATTCACCCCTCCACTTT	CASSPAEGQNSPLHF
TRBV11-3	TRBJ1-2	-	-	TGTGCCAGCATCCCCAGACAGTATGGCTACACCTTC	CASIPRQYGYTF
TRBV28	TRBJ1-4	-	-	TGTGCCAGCACCCTGGGCGAAAAACTGTTTTTT	CASTLGEKLFF
TRBV28	TRBJ2-2	TRBD1	-	TGTGCCAGCAGTTTACTGGGACAGGGCCGATTCGCCGGGGAGCTGTTTTTT	CASSLLGQGRFAGELFF
TRBV7-6	TRBJ2-5	TRBD2	medium-sized	TGTGCCAGCAGTTTAGGACTAGCGGGGGGAGATGCTTGGGGGACCCAGTACTTC	CASSLGLAGGDAWGTQYF
TRBV11-3	TRBJ2-5	TRBD1	-	TGTGCCAGCAGCGCCGGGACAGCCAATCAAGAGACCCAGTACTTC	CASSAGTANQETQYF
TRBV5-1	TRBJ2-5	TRBD2	-	TGCGCCAGCAGCCCAGGTAGGGCTAGCGGGGGACAGACCCAGTACTTC	CASSPGRASGGQTQYF
TRBV9	TRBJ2-1	TRBD1	-	TGTGCCAGCAGCGTCTCTCCCGGGACAGGGAAAAGCTCCTACAATGAGCAGTTCTTC	CASSVSPGTGKSSYNEQFF
TRBV3-1/TRBV3-2	TRBJ2-5	TRBD2	once	TGTGCCAGCAGCCAAGCTGCGGGGGGGCCAGAGACCCAGTACTTC	CASSQAAGGPETQYF
TRBV19	TRBJ2-5	TRBD1	many	TGTGCCAGTAGTCGGACAGGTGGTCGGACCCAGTACTTC	CASSRTGGRTQYF
TRBV5-6	TRBJ2-1	TRBD1	once	TGTGCCAGCAGCCCGAGACAGGGTTTCCACAATGAGCAGTTCTTC	CASSPRQGFHNEQFF